These 26 T cell receptor beta chains were sequenced from one sample in a study of blood T cell repertoires in COVID-19. TCRdb's copy holds only in-frame clones and misses some; the assay was immunoSEQ multiplex PCR. The sample includes some 220,000 clones, nearly 90% seen only once; the top ten take 12%. The material sequenced was peripheral blood. The receptors stem from a woman aged 18-35 years who had recovered from COVID-19.

V is TRBV13 and J is TRBJ1-1; the match to TRBD1 covers 8 bases. CDR1 is PRHDT, CDR2 FYEKMQ, per germline (reference sequence). V trimming: 2 bases; J trimming: 4 bases; junction bases outside the gene matches: 0. The CDR3 runs to 13 residues. Written as DNA, the CDR3 is TGTGCCAGCAGCTTAACAGGGGGCACTGAAGCTTTCTTT. This sequence encodes CASSLTGGTEAFF.

The V and J genes are TRBV29-1 and TRBJ2-5, with D hard to call. Germline values: CDR1 SQVTM, CDR2 ANQGSEA. The CDR3 sequence is 13 residues long. V gave up 0 bases and J gave up 4 bases, with 9 bases separating them. The CDR3 region is CSVEDRATETQYF. The CDR3, as DNA: TGCAGCGTTGAAGATCGTGCTACAGAGACCCAGTACTTC.

The chain is built from TRBV10-2 and TRBJ2-7; 11 bases match TRBD2. The germline V gene has CDR1 WSHSY and CDR2 SAAADI. The CDR3 contains 15 residues. Losses at the gene ends were 8 bases for V and 0 bases for J; bases not matched to a gene: 6. The CDR3: CASQELAGASYEQYF. DNA of the CDR3: TGCGCCAGCCAAGAACTAGCGGGAGCCTCCTACGAGCAGTACTTC.

This rearrangement joins TRBV27 to TRBJ1-5, with a tentative D call TRBD1 (5 bases). The V gene lost 3 bases and the J gene lost 0 bases, with 9 bases spanning the gap. This CDR3 contains 15 residues. Germline CDR1 is MNHEY and CDR2 is SMNVEV (reference sequence). In nucleotides, the CDR3 is TGTGCCAGCAGTTTCGACAGTTATAGCAATCAGCCCCAGCATTTT. Its protein product is CASSFDSYSNQPQHF.

Written as DNA, the CDR3 is TGTGCCAGCAGCCCCCTACTGACAGGGGGAGGGAGAGAGACCCAGTACTTC. Protein product: CASSPLLTGGGRETQYF. J is TRBJ2-5 and V is TRBV11-2, with 9 bases fitting TRBD1. Germline loops: CDR1 SGHAT, CDR2 FQNNGV. The V and J ends lost 5 bases and 4 bases, in that order; junction bases with no gene match: 14. This CDR3 spans 17 amino acids.

This chain joins TRBV10-3 and TRBJ1-4; D is perhaps TRBD1 (5 bases). V gave up 6 bases and J gave up 4 bases, with 9 bases separating them. The CDR3 runs 13 residues. The V gene's germline CDR1 is ENHRY and CDR2 SYGVKD. CDR3 sequence (DNA): TGTGCCATCAGCGGACAAAATAATGAAAAACTGTTTTTT. Translating it yields CAISGQNNEKLFF.

In DNA form, the CDR3 reads TGCGCCAGCATCGCGGGACAGCTGAACACTGAAGCTTTCTTT. Its protein is CASIAGQLNTEAFF. This chain links TRBV5-1 with TRBJ1-1; 7 bases match TRBD1. Germline CDR1 and CDR2: SGHRS and YFSETQ. V lost 6 bases to trimming and J lost 0 bases; unmatched junction nucleotides: 5. The CDR3 is 14 amino acids.

This rearrangement joins TRBV19 to TRBJ2-3, with TRBD2 as a possible D gene (6 bases). This CDR3 has 16 amino acids. Germline V gene data show CDR1 as LNHDA and CDR2 as SQIVND (reference sequence). V gave up 3 bases and J gave up 5 bases, with 18 bases separating them. The CDR3 nucleotides are TGTGCCAGTAGTATCCTCGGCGGGACCTTCGGAGATACGCAGTATTTT. Its protein product is CASSILGGTFGDTQYF. The complete variable domain, with remaining parts taken from reference TRBV19 and TRBJ2-3, reads DGGITQSPKYLFRKEGQNVTLSCEQNLNHDAMYWYRQDPGQGLRLIYYSQIVNDFQKGDIAEGYSVSREKKESFPLTVTSAQKNPTAFYLCASSILGGTFGDTQYFGPGTRLTVL.

The chain links TRBV30 to TRBJ2-7; 13 bases match TRBD2. With V trimmed by 3 bases and J by 4 bases, 15 bases remained unmatched. The germline gives CDR1 GTSNPN, CDR2 SVGIG (reference sequence). The CDR3 is made up of 18 amino acids. Here the CDR3 reads CAWRRGTSGTRNNYEQYF. CDR3 nucleotides: TGTGCCTGGAGGAGAGGGACTAGCGGGACGCGAAACAATTACGAGCAGTACTTC.

V gene TRBV9 combines with J gene TRBJ2-7, with 11 positions matching TRBD2. Per germline, CDR1 SGDLS and CDR2 YYNGEE. This CDR3 contains 14 residues. The V and J ends lost 7 bases and 4 bases, in that order; junction bases with no gene match: 7. Here the CDR3 DNA reads TGTGCCAGCTCATCGGGACTAGCGGCATACGAGCAGTACTTC. Translated: CASSSGLAAYEQYF.

This clone was recorded only once. The CDR3 loop reads CASSNQGLAHGVEQFF. DNA for the CDR3: TGTGCCAGCAGCAACCAGGGACTAGCCCACGGGGTTGAGCAGTTCTTC. The rearrangement uses TRBV11-2 and TRBJ2-1; 9 bases align to TRBD2. Germline V CDR1 and CDR2: SGHAT, FQNNGV. Germline trimming cut 5 bases from V and 9 bases from J; bases unmatched to any gene: 14. The CDR3 sequence is 16 residues long.

V usage is TRBV18 and J usage is TRBJ1-4; the D gene is possibly TRBD1 (5 bases). The CDR3 covers 13 residues. V lost 5 bases and J 7 bases, leaving 11 bases between the germline ends. The germline V gene has CDR1 KGHSH and CDR2 LQKENI. The CDR3 bases are TGTGCCAGCTCAGAGGGGCGGGGTGAAAAACTGTTTTTT. It codes for CASSEGRGEKLFF.

This rearrangement joins TRBV19 to TRBJ1-2; 7 bases line up with TRBD1. CDR3 length equals 17 residues. Losses at the gene ends were 4 bases for V and 0 bases for J; bases not matched to a gene: 11. Per germline, CDR1 LNHDA and CDR2 SQIVND (reference sequence). CDR3 amino acids: CASSTTDRAPSNYGYTF. As DNA, the CDR3 is TGTGCCAGTAGTACAACTGACAGGGCGCCCTCTAACTATGGCTACACCTTC.

The chain joins TRBV11-2 to TRBJ2-1; 9 bases line up with TRBD2. The V gene end was trimmed by 0 bases and the J gene end by 4 bases; junction bases not matched to a gene: 10. This CDR3 is built from 18 residues. Per the germline V gene, CDR1 is SGHAT and CDR2 is FQNNGV. The CDR3, as DNA: TGTGCCAGCAGCTTAGAGTCGGGAGCGGGAGGACTTTACAATGAGCAGTTCTTC. Residues: CASSLESGAGGLYNEQFF.

The chain carries TRBV6-6 and TRBJ1-4; the match to TRBD1 covers 7 bases. The J segment lost 4 bases and the V segment lost 5 bases, leaving 10 bases of the junction unmatched. This CDR3 spans 16 amino acids. CDR1 and CDR2 from the germline V gene are MNHNY and SVGAGI (reference sequence). The CDR3 loop reads CASSRQGAGDNEKLFF. The CDR3 DNA reads as TGTGCCAGCAGTCGACAGGGAGCGGGGGATAATGAAAAACTGTTTTTT.

The gene calls are TRBV9 and TRBJ1-2; the match to TRBD1 covers 12 bases. V shed 6 bases, J shed 7 bases, and the junction held 7 bases outside the gene matches. Germline V lookup: CDR1 SGDLS, CDR2 YYNGEE. The CDR3 consists of 14 residues. DNA for the CDR3: TGTGCCAGCAACCCGGGACAGGGGGCGTTTGGCTACACCTTC. Residues: CASNPGQGAFGYTF.

The chain carries TRBV5-1 and TRBJ2-2, with 9 nucleotides matching TRBD2. V lost 5 bases, J lost 5 bases, and 7 bases stayed unmatched. Germline loops: CDR1 SGHRS, CDR2 YFSETQ. The CDR3 loop spans 15 amino acids. CDR3 residues: CASRLAGGATGELFF. The CDR3 region has the DNA TGCGCCAGCAGACTGGCGGGGGGGGCGACCGGGGAGCTGTTTTTT.

The CDR3 nucleotides read TGTGCCTGTTTTATTAGCACAGATACGCAGTATTTT. It specifies CACFISTDTQYF. J is TRBJ2-3 and V is TRBV30; D is uncertain. The CDR3 runs 12 residues. Germline CDR1 reads GTSNPN; CDR2 reads SVGIG (reference sequence). Trimming removed 6 bases at V and 0 bases at J, with 7 bases between.

The chain has TRBV18 and TRBJ1-1; 7 bases align to TRBD1. The germline V gene has CDR1 KGHSH and CDR2 LQKENI. The CDR3 sequence is 15 residues long. Losses at the gene ends were 0 bases for V and 4 bases for J; bases not matched to a gene: 5. CDR3 amino acids: CASSPPQGVGTEAFF. The DNA for the CDR3 is TGTGCCAGCTCACCACCGCAGGGGGTTGGCACTGAAGCTTTCTTT.

The rearrangement links TRBV4-1 to TRBJ1-2; D gene uncertain. Germline V gene lookup returns CDR1 MGHRA and CDR2 YSYEKL. The CDR3 is made up of 14 amino acids. The V gene lost 0 bases and the J gene lost 12 bases, with 17 bases spanning the gap. Here the CDR3 DNA reads TGCGCCAGCAGCCAAGAGGTGCGGGTTGGAAGGGACACCTTC. Translated: CASSQEVRVGRDTF.

The chain carries TRBV4-2 and TRBJ1-3; weak D call: TRBD1 (5 bases). V was clipped by 0 bases and J by 0 bases, with 9 bases between them. CDR1 is LGHNA and CDR2 is YNFKEQ in the germline V gene. The CDR3 has 16 residues. Written as DNA, the CDR3 is TGTGCCAGCAGCCAAGATACGGGGGTCTCTGGAAACACCATATATTTT. This translates into CASSQDTGVSGNTIYF.

The chain joins TRBV6-5 to TRBJ1-5, with D perhaps TRBD1 (6 bases). The V gene lost 8 bases and the J gene lost 4 bases, with 9 bases spanning the gap. CDR3 length: 12 amino acids. CDR1 and CDR2 (germline): MNHEY, SVGAGI. The CDR3 sequence: CASGTRNQPQHF. The CDR3 DNA reads TGTGCCAGCGGGACACGTAATCAGCCCCAGCATTTT.

The rearrangement joins TRBV21-1 to TRBJ2-1; the table calls TRBD1, which could not be checked here. TRBV21-1 is reported as a pseudogene. CDR3 length: 15 residues. CDR3 DNA: TGTGCCATCAGAGCCGGGACAGGGAATAACGATGAGCAGTTCTTC. Protein: CAIRAGTGNNDEQFF.

This clone is a singleton in its sample. This chain connects TRBV5-6 to TRBJ2-7; 7 nucleotides agree with TRBD2. V dropped 4 bases and J dropped 1; count of bases not matched to a gene: 11. Germline V gene sequence: CDR1 SGHDT, CDR2 YYEEEE. The CDR3 covers 16 residues. CDR3 sequence (DNA): TGTGCCAGCAGCCTCGGCAGGACTAGTGGGTCCTACGAGCAGTACTTC. This codes for CASSLGRTSGSYEQYF. Filled out from reference TRBV5-6 and TRBJ2-7, the complete variable domain reads DAGVTQSPTHLIKTRGQQVTLRCSPKSGHDTVSWYQQALGQGPQFIFQYYEEEERQRGNFPDRFSGHQFPNYSSELNVNALLLGDSALYLCASSLGRTSGSYEQYFGPGTRLTVT.

This clone was seen only once. The J gene is TRBJ1-2, the V gene TRBV19; 7 nucleotides match TRBD1. The CDR3 runs 15 residues. Germline CDR1 and CDR2: LNHDA and SQIVND (reference sequence). J was trimmed by 4 bases and V by 5 bases; bases with no gene match: 10. CDR3 loop: CASSFRQGQRYGYTF. CDR3 sequence (DNA): TGTGCCAGTAGTTTCCGACAGGGACAGCGCTATGGCTACACCTTC.

This CDR3 reads CASSEGQSSVETQYF. Here the CDR3 DNA reads TGTGCCAGCAGCGAGGGACAGAGTTCTGTGGAGACCCAGTACTTC. This chain links TRBV9 with TRBJ2-5, with 7 bases that match TRBD1. CDR1 SGDLS and CDR2 YYNGEE come from the germline V gene. This CDR3 spans 15 amino acids. V shed 3 bases, J shed 5 bases, and the junction held 10 bases outside the gene matches. The full variable domain, completed using reference TRBV9 and TRBJ2-5, is DSGVTQTPKHLITATGQRVTLRCSPRSGDLSVYWYQQSLDQGLQFLIQYYNGEERAKGNILERFSAQQFPDLHSELNLSSLELGDSALYFCASSEGQSSVETQYFGPGTRLLVL.